This TCR beta chain is drawn from a study of blood T cell repertoires in COVID-19. Study in general: Sites across the United States, Italy and Spain contributed samples from acute and convalescent COVID-19. PBMCs, B-cell-depleted T cells, or T cells were the source of the cDNA or gDNA that made up the material.

In the original processing: Amplifying reference gene primers gave estimates of nucleated cell counts. The table came from immunoSEQ multiplex PCR; TCRdb's copy has only in-frame clones and leaves some out. V and J calls and clone size are those listed in that table; D and trimming were worked out from the DNA. The sample lists 100,000 or so clones, 60% to 80% seen once, with 14% in the top ten. V was clipped by 5 bases and J by 4 bases; unmatched bases: 16. This CDR3 comprises 18 residues. CDR1 is MNHNY, CDR2 SVGAGI, per germline (reference sequence). The sample consisted of peripheral blood. The rearrangement uses TRBV6-6 and TRBJ1-1; 10 bases match TRBD1. This TCR came from a woman older than 75 with acute or convalescent COVID-19. The CDR3 sequence: CASSQRHVGTGVFTEAFF. The CDR3 DNA sequence: TGTGCCAGCAGTCAACGCCACGTCGGGACAGGGGTATTCACTGAAGCTTTCTTT.